The rows below give T cell receptor beta chains drawn from one sample of a study of T cells in localized non-small cell lung cancer. Sequencing used immunoSEQ multiplex PCR; TCRdb keeps in-frame clones, though not all of them. The sample lists over 40,000 clones, around nine tenths occurring once. The sample was peripheral blood, taken before any cancer treatment. The receptors derive from a female donor older than 55 with stage I squamous cell lung carcinoma. Each CDR3 is given with its conserved first and last residue. A D gene is named only where the DNA matches it firmly. A clone size is listed for some rows: how often the clone was seen (once, few, many), or a class if it is expanded.

j_call v_call clone_size d_call cdr3_nt cdr3_aa
TRBJ1-1 TRBV5-1 - - TGCGCCAGCAGCTTGGTTCAAGGGACGAACACTGAAGCTTTCTTT CASSLVQGTNTEAFF
TRBJ1-5 TRBV5-8 - - TGTGCCAGCAGACACGGAACAGTTTCCATTAGCAATCAGCCCCAGCATTTT CASRHGTVSISNQPQHF
TRBJ1-5 TRBV2 - - TGTGCCAGCAGGGGGTTAGTTGGTAATCAGCCCCAGCATTTT CASRGLVGNQPQHF
TRBJ2-2 TRBV19 - - TGTGCCAGTAGTATCGTGGGAGTGGGGGAGCTGTTTTTT CASSIVGVGELFF
TRBJ2-3 TRBV4-1 - - TGCGCCAGCGGACACTTCACAGATACGCAGTATTTT CASGHFTDTQYF
TRBJ1-2 TRBV6-1 - - TGTGCCAGCAGGGGGGGAGGGTATGGCTACACCTTC CASRGGGYGYTF
TRBJ1-2 TRBV6-1 - - TGTGCCAGCAGTGAAATTGGCAGGGACTATGGCTACACCTTC CASSEIGRDYGYTF
TRBJ2-3 TRBV1 - - TGCACCAGCAGGGGACTAGCGGGTTGGACGCAGTATTTT CTSRGLAGWTQYF
TRBJ2-7 TRBV11-2 - TRBD2 TGTGCCAGCAGCTTCGGGACTAGCGGATACTACGAGCAGTACTTC CASSFGTSGYYEQYF
TRBJ2-2 TRBV5-1 once - TGCGCCAGCAGCTTACGGCAGGGGAACACCGGGGAGCTGTTTTTT CASSLRQGNTGELFF
TRBJ1-2 TRBV27 - - TGTGCCAGCAGTCGAATTAGGCGGGGGGCTTTTAACTATGGCTACACCTTC CASSRIRRGAFNYGYTF
TRBJ2-3 TRBV7-9 - TRBD2 TGTGCCAGCAGCCCCCGACTAGCGGGTAGCACAGATACGCAGTATTTT CASSPRLAGSTDTQYF
TRBJ2-3 TRBV7-2 once TRBD2 TGTGCCAGCAGCCCAAGACTAGCGGGAGCGGTGGGAGATACGCAGTATTTT CASSPRLAGAVGDTQYF
TRBJ1-2 TRBV18 - TRBD1 TGTGCCAGCTCAGCGGACAGGGGTTTCTATGGCTACACCTTC CASSADRGFYGYTF
TRBJ2-5 TRBV15 - - TGTGCCACCAGCAGAGAACGCCGGGAGACCCAGTACTTC CATSRERRETQYF
TRBJ2-5 TRBV18 - - TGTGCCAGCTCTCGACCTGGGACATCACAAGAGACCCAGTACTTC CASSRPGTSQETQYF
TRBJ2-1 TRBV5-1 - TRBD2 TGCGCCAGCAGTACCGGGACCCACGGGGGGAATGAGCAGTTCTTC CASSTGTHGGNEQFF
TRBJ2-7 TRBV25-1 - - TGTGCCAGCAGTGAACAGGGCCCTACCTACGAGCAGTACTTC CASSEQGPTYEQYF
TRBJ2-1 TRBV11-3 - - TGTGCCAGCAGCTCACAGGGAAGGGAGGCGGGGAATGAGCAGTTCTTC CASSSQGREAGNEQFF
TRBJ2-1 TRBV7-9 once - TGTGCCAGCAGCCGAGGGGGGACGTATGATGAGCAGTTCTTC CASSRGGTYDEQFF
TRBJ2-1 TRBV30 - TRBD2 TGTGCCTGGAGACTAGCGGTTAACAATGAGCAGTTCTTC CAWRLAVNNEQFF
TRBJ1-2 TRBV28 - - TGTGCCAGCAGGAAGGGGGGCCCTGGTGGCTACACCTTC CASRKGGPGGYTF
TRBJ1-1 TRBV6-1 - - TGTGCCAGCAGTGAATGGGGACGGAAGGGAGCTTTCTTT CASSEWGRKGAFF
TRBJ2-2 TRBV6-1 - - TGTGTCAAAGGGGGGGGAGGAGGCACCGGGGAGCTGTTTTTT CVKGGGGGTGELFF
TRBJ1-4 TRBV7-2 - TRBD1 TGTGCCAGCAGCCCTGGGACAGGGGATGAAAAACTGTTTTTT CASSPGTGDEKLFF
TRBJ2-7 TRBV5-4 - - TGTGCCAGCAGCTTGGAGGGGCGGGGGCAAATCTACGAGCAGTACTTC CASSLEGRGQIYEQYF
TRBJ1-1 TRBV7-7 - - TGTGCTAGCAGCATGGGGAAGAACACTGAAGCTTTCTTT CASSMGKNTEAFF
TRBJ1-5 TRBV18 once - TGTGCCAGCTCACCCAAGAAGGGGAATCAGCCCCAGCATTTT CASSPKKGNQPQHF
TRBJ1-6 TRBV30 - - TGTGCCTGTAGGGGGGCCTATAATTCACCCCTCCACTTT CACRGAYNSPLHF
TRBJ2-2 TRBV7-8 once - TGTGCCAGCAGCTTAGAGGACAGCACGAACACCGGGGAGCTGTTTTTT CASSLEDSTNTGELFF
TRBJ2-4 TRBV10-3 - TRBD2 TGTGCCATCAGTGAACTAGCGGGAGGGGAGTCCATGGACAAAAACATTCAGTACTTC CAISELAGGESMDKNIQYF
TRBJ2-6 TRBV27 - - TGTGCCAGCAGCCTAAAACCGGGACGAGGAAACTCTGGGGCCAACGTCCTGACTTTC CASSLKPGRGNSGANVLTF
TRBJ2-1 TRBV4-1 - TRBD2 TGCGCCAGCAGCCCGCTAGGGGGGACTAGCGCCGACCCAACCAAGGGGTTCTTC CASSPLGGTSADPTKGFF
TRBJ1-5 TRBV19 few - TGTGCCAGTAGCCCCAGCATCAATCAGCCCCAGCATTTT CASSPSINQPQHF
TRBJ2-3 TRBV6-4 - TRBD2 TGTGCCAGCAGTGACTCGCCCTCGGGCGGGAGGGCCGGGGTTGCTACGCAGTATTTT CASSDSPSGGRAGVATQYF
TRBJ2-3 TRBV7-3 - - TGTGCCAGCAGCCCACTCAGTAGCACAGATACGCAGTATTTT CASSPLSSTDTQYF
TRBJ1-2 TRBV7-2 - - TGTGCCAGCAGCTTTTTGCCCCCGTACAACAACTATGGCTACACCTTC CASSFLPPYNNYGYTF
TRBJ2-5 TRBV15 - - TGTGCCACCAGCAGAGCAGGAACAGGGATACAGACCCAGTACTTC CATSRAGTGIQTQYF
TRBJ2-3 TRBV11-2 - - TGTGCCAGCCGCAGGGATTCTAGCACAGATACGCAGTATTTT CASRRDSSTDTQYF
TRBJ2-3 TRBV4-1 - TRBD2 TGCGCCAGCAGCCAAGAGACGGGAGGGCCAGATACGCAGTATTTT CASSQETGGPDTQYF
TRBJ2-1 TRBV11-1 - TRBD2 TGTGCCAGCAGCTACAGGACTAGCGGGGTTACCTACAATGAGCAGTTCTTC CASSYRTSGVTYNEQFF
TRBJ2-5 TRBV5-4 - - TGTGCCAGCAGCTCCCTCCAAGCCACCCAGTACTTC CASSSLQATQYF
TRBJ2-7 TRBV7-2 - TRBD2 TGTGCCAGCAGCTTAGGACTAGCGGGAGGGCCTTCCTACGAGCAGTACTTC CASSLGLAGGPSYEQYF
TRBJ2-7 TRBV30 - - TGTGCCTGGCGCCAGCTAAGCGGAGGTCCCTACGAGCAGTACTTC CAWRQLSGGPYEQYF
TRBJ2-7 TRBV7-8 - TRBD2 TGTGCCAGCAGCTCTGGACTAGCGGCTGTAACCTACGAGCAGTACTTC CASSSGLAAVTYEQYF
TRBJ2-4 TRBV11-1 - - TGTGCCAGCAGCTCCGGGACGAACATTCAGTACTTC CASSSGTNIQYF
TRBJ2-7 TRBV7-8 once - TGTGCCAGCAGCGCCCTTCTCAGCTCCTACGAGCAGTACTTC CASSALLSSYEQYF
TRBJ2-7 TRBV7-9 - TRBD1 TGTGCCAGCAGCTTAGTGGGGACAGGTTCCTACGAGCAGTACTTC CASSLVGTGSYEQYF
TRBJ2-3 TRBV7-2 - TRBD2 TGTGCCAGCAGCCGTAGCGGGAGTTCCACAGATACGCAGTATTTT CASSRSGSSTDTQYF
TRBJ2-3 TRBV30 - TRBD1 TGTGCCTGGCACCGACAGGGCCCTAGCACAGATACGCAGTATTTT CAWHRQGPSTDTQYF